A selection of T cell receptor beta chains follows, all from one sample in a study of shared clonotypes between healthy human individuals. TCRdb's copy holds only in-frame clones and misses some; the assay was immunoSEQ multiplex PCR. The data show some 1,900,000 clones, about 95% seen once. Sequenced sample: naive CD8+ T cells sorted from blood. These receptors were collected from a young man in good health. Both conserved end residues are part of each CDR3. The D gene is left open where the match is weak. Clone size is stated in some rows and not others, as once, few, many or a class when expanded.

D gene,V gene,clone size,J gene,CDR3 DNA,CDR3 protein
.,TRBV30,.,TRBJ1-3,TGTGCCTGGAGTGTACTTTGGGACATCTTTTCGAGCTCTGGAAACACCATATATTTT,CAWSVLWDIFSSSGNTIYF
.,TRBV10-1,.,TRBJ2-7,TGCGCCAGCAGTGAATTTGGCTACGAGCAGTACTTC,CASSEFGYEQYF
TRBD1,TRBV28,.,TRBJ1-5,TGTGCCAGCAGGGGGACAGATGATCAGCCCCAGCATTTT,CASRGTDDQPQHF
.,TRBV11-2,.,TRBJ2-3,TGTGCCAGCAGCCAGAATTTACAGTATTTT,CASSQNLQYF
.,TRBV7-9,.,TRBJ2-7,TGTGCCAGCAGCGACCCCATTGGAGGTGGCCGACACGAGCAGTACTTC,CASSDPIGGGRHEQYF
.,TRBV28,.,TRBJ1-1,TGTGCCAGCAGTTTATTACCGTGGAACACTGAAGCTTTCTTT,CASSLLPWNTEAFF
TRBD2,TRBV2,.,TRBJ2-3,TGTGCCAGCAGTGAGGGCGGGAGCATGTATACGCAGTATTTT,CASSEGGSMYTQYF
.,TRBV7-9,.,TRBJ1-2,TGTGCCAGCAGCCTATCCGGGTTAGGGAACTATGGCTACACCTTC,CASSLSGLGNYGYTF
.,TRBV11-2,.,TRBJ2-3,TGTGCCAGCAGCCCAGGTGGGGGGGGCCTGGATACGCAGTATTTT,CASSPGGGGLDTQYF
.,TRBV6-5,.,TRBJ1-5,TGTGCCAGCAGTTACGGTGAAGGGACGGAGCCCCAGCATTTT,CASSYGEGTEPQHF
.,TRBV19,.,TRBJ2-4,TGTGCCAGTAGTATGGAAGCAGGGGAGGAAAACATTCAGTACTTC,CASSMEAGEENIQYF
TRBD1,TRBV4-1,.,TRBJ1-6,TGCGCCAGCAGCCAAACGGGACAGGGGAGTTCACCCCTCCACTTT,CASSQTGQGSSPLHF
.,TRBV6-1,.,TRBJ2-5,TGTGCCAGCACTGGACAGTGGGAAGAGACCCAGTACTTC,CASTGQWEETQYF
.,TRBV5-1,once,TRBJ2-1,TGCGCCAGCAGACCACGGGGAGGGGGCGATGAGCAGTTCTTC,CASRPRGGGDEQFF
.,TRBV27,.,TRBJ2-3,TGTGCCAGCAGTTCGAGCGGGTACACAGATACGCAGTATTTT,CASSSSGYTDTQYF
.,TRBV14,.,TRBJ2-2,TGTGCCAGCGGCAGCTCGAACACCGGGGAGCTGTTTTTT,CASGSSNTGELFF
.,TRBV19,.,TRBJ2-7,TGTGCCAGTAGTATAGTACTCGAGCACTACGAGCAGTACTTC,CASSIVLEHYEQYF
.,TRBV5-1,.,TRBJ1-5,TGCGCCAGCTCTGAAGGGGATAGCAATCAGCCCCAGCATTTT,CASSEGDSNQPQHF
TRBD1,TRBV27,.,TRBJ2-1,TGTGCCAGCAGTCTAGACAGGGGTACCTACAATGAGCAGTTCTTC,CASSLDRGTYNEQFF
.,TRBV28,.,TRBJ1-2,TGTGCCAGCAGTTCATATAACTATGGCTACACCTTC,CASSSYNYGYTF
.,TRBV6-5,.,TRBJ1-5,TGTGCCAGCAGTTACTTCAGGGGACAAGGGCCCCAGCATTTT,CASSYFRGQGPQHF
.,TRBV7-2,once,TRBJ2-1,TGTGCCAGCAGCTCGCCGTTGGCGGGATTGGTCTATGAGCAGTTCTTC,CASSSPLAGLVYEQFF
TRBD1,TRBV2,.,TRBJ1-1,TGTGCCAGCTGCTTTGACAGGGACACTGAAGCTTTCTTT,CASCFDRDTEAFF
.,TRBV4-2,.,TRBJ2-1,TGTGCCAGCAGCCAAGTCCAGGGAAATGAGCAGTTCTTC,CASSQVQGNEQFF
.,TRBV7-9,.,TRBJ1-2,TGTGCCAGCAGCTTAGCGGTAGAGAACTATGGCTACACCTTC,CASSLAVENYGYTF
.,TRBV6-4,few,TRBJ2-2,TGTGCCAGCAGCGAGGCAGACGGGGAGCTGTTTTTT,CASSEADGELFF
TRBD1,TRBV5-1,.,TRBJ2-7,TGCGCCAGCAGCTTCGGGACAGGGACCTACGAGCAGTACTTC,CASSFGTGTYEQYF
TRBD1,TRBV2,.,TRBJ1-3,TGTGCCAGCACTCCGGGACAGGGTTCCACCATATATTTT,CASTPGQGSTIYF
.,TRBV5-1,.,TRBJ2-5,TGCGCCAGCAGCTTGATGCAAGTAAGAGAGACCCAGTACTTC,CASSLMQVRETQYF
.,TRBV11-2,.,TRBJ2-3,TGTGCCAGCAGCTTAGATCCCACCACAGATACGCAGTATTTT,CASSLDPTTDTQYF
.,TRBV27,.,TRBJ2-3,TGTGCCAGCAGGCGGCAGGCGACTAGCACAGATACGCAGTATTTT,CASRRQATSTDTQYF
.,TRBV5-6,once,TRBJ2-7,TGTGCCAGCAGCCATTCTAGCTACGAGCAGTACTTC,CASSHSSYEQYF